The rows below give T cell receptor beta chains drawn from one sample of a study of identical twins. TCRdb fed the 5' RACE reads into MiXCR, producing one record per CDR3 protein. The profile covers 450,000 to 500,000 distinct CDR3 sequences, with around 15% appearing a single time and 0.8% to 1% taken by the ten largest. These data also featured in a second study, about yellow fever vaccine responses in identical twins.

The source material was CD4+ T cells sorted from blood. The receptors come from a woman aged 18-35 years in good health. The CDR3 runs from the conserved cysteine through the conserved F or W. Each record gives: J gene, D gene, clone size, V gene, CDR3 DNA, CDR3 protein. The D gene is left open where the match is weak. Rows may omit the clone size; those that give it use once, few, many or a size class.

TRBJ2-2 | NA | few | TRBV6-6 | TGTGCCAGCAGCCGGGTGGGGCCCGGGGAGCTGTTTTTT | CASSRVGPGELFF
TRBJ2-1 | NA | NA | TRBV11-3 | TGTGCCAGCAGCTTAGATCGAGACAGCAATGAGCAGTTCTTC | CASSLDRDSNEQFF
TRBJ2-7 | NA | many | TRBV11-2 | TGTGCCAGCAGCTCCGCCTGGACGGCCGAGCAGTACTTC | CASSSAWTAEQYF
TRBJ1-3 | NA | NA | TRBV7-9 | TGTGCCAGTAGTCGATCGAACTCTGGAAACACCATATATTTT | CASSRSNSGNTIYF
TRBJ2-6 | NA | few | TRBV30 | TGTGCCTGGAGTGTCGACAGGGCCAACGTCCTGACTTTC | CAWSVDRANVLTF
TRBJ2-4 | NA | few | TRBV29-1 | TGCAGCGTCAGGACGGCTATTCCGGTTCAGTACTTC | CSVRTAIPVQYF
TRBJ2-1 | NA | few | TRBV19 | TGTGCCAGTAGTATTGGGGGCGGGGGCCACAATGAGCAGTTCTTC | CASSIGGGGHNEQFF
TRBJ2-3 | NA | few | TRBV2 | TGTGCCAGCAGTGAAGGGATCGCTCGGACAGATACGCAGTATTTT | CASSEGIARTDTQYF
TRBJ2-1 | NA | NA | TRBV29-1 | TGCAGCGTTGTATGGAGACAGACCCGCAATGAGCAGTTCTTC | CSVVWRQTRNEQFF
TRBJ2-1 | TRBD2 | NA | TRBV20-1 | TGCAGTGCTAAGGGACTAGCGGATATCAATGAGCAGTTCTTC | CSAKGLADINEQFF
TRBJ1-3 | NA | NA | TRBV6-1 | TGTGCCAGCAGAGAGATGACAGGACTCCTTGGAAACACCATATATTTT | CASREMTGLLGNTIYF
TRBJ2-5 | TRBD2 | NA | TRBV6-2/TRBV6-3 | TGTGCCAGCAGTTTTCGGGAGGGTCTGACCCAGTACTTC | CASSFREGLTQYF
TRBJ1-2 | TRBD1 | few | TRBV6-1 | TGTGCCAGCAGCCGGGGACAGGGGACTAACTATGGCTACACCTTC | CASSRGQGTNYGYTF
TRBJ2-7 | TRBD2 | NA | TRBV20-1 | TGCAGTGCTAGAGAGGTAGCGGGGCCATTTTACGAGCAGTACTTC | CSAREVAGPFYEQYF
TRBJ2-3 | TRBD2 | few | TRBV7-2 | TGTGCCAGCAGCTCCACTCTAGCGGGGGGTTCAGATACGCAGTATTTT | CASSSTLAGGSDTQYF
TRBJ2-1 | NA | NA | TRBV28 | TGTGCCAGCAGTGTAAGCTGGAGGTCCTACAATGAGCAGTTCTTC | CASSVSWRSYNEQFF
TRBJ2-7 | TRBD2 | NA | TRBV28 | TGTGCCAGCAGGCGAAGCGGGGGGAACCGAGGCGAGCAGTACTTC | CASRRSGGNRGEQYF
TRBJ2-5 | NA | few | TRBV3-1 | TGTGCCAGCAGCCCTTCGGCGGGGACCCAAGAGACCCAGTACTTC | CASSPSAGTQETQYF
TRBJ2-7 | TRBD2 | NA | TRBV20-1 | TGCAGTGCTAGAGATTTAGGGAGCGGGAGGGCCTTCGGCGAGCAGTACTTC | CSARDLGSGRAFGEQYF
TRBJ2-3 | NA | few | TRBV4-3 | TGCGCCAGCAGCCACTTGGCGACAGATACGCAGTATTTT | CASSHLATDTQYF
TRBJ2-6 | NA | NA | TRBV7-9 | TGTGCCAGCAGCCCATTCCTTAGCGGCTCTGGGGCCAACGTCCTGACTTTC | CASSPFLSGSGANVLTF
TRBJ2-7 | NA | few | TRBV7-9 | TGTGCCAGCAGCTTTGCTGCCCGCGAGCAGTACTTC | CASSFAAREQYF
TRBJ2-5 | NA | NA | TRBV5-1 | TGCGCCAGCAGCCGGGTAGGCGGGAAACAAGAGACCCAGTACTTC | CASSRVGGKQETQYF
TRBJ2-1 | NA | few | TRBV10-3 | TGTGCCATCAGTGAGACCGGCAATGAGCAGTTCTTC | CAISETGNEQFF
TRBJ2-2 | NA | NA | TRBV6-6 | TGTGCCAGCAGTTACTTGTCGGTCGGAATGAACACCGGGGAGCTGTTTTTT | CASSYLSVGMNTGELFF
TRBJ2-1 | TRBD2 | many | TRBV6-5 | TGTGCCAGCAGTCGAGTCGGGACTAGCGGGAGGTTAGACAATGAGCAGTTCTTC | CASSRVGTSGRLDNEQFF
TRBJ2-7 | NA | NA | TRBV15 | TGTGCCACCAGCAGAGGGGCCTCCTACGAGCAGTACTTC | CATSRGASYEQYF
TRBJ2-1 | NA | NA | TRBV9 | TGTGCCAGCAGCGTAGAGGTAAAAGGAACCGATGAGCAGTTCTTC | CASSVEVKGTDEQFF
TRBJ2-7 | TRBD1 | NA | TRBV29-1 | TGCAGCGTGGCACAGGGGGCCACATCCTACGAGCAGTACTTC | CSVAQGATSYEQYF
TRBJ2-1 | NA | NA | TRBV6-2/TRBV6-3 | TGTGCCAGCAGGAAGGCAGGAGGGTATGAGCAGTTCTTC | CASRKAGGYEQFF
TRBJ2-3 | NA | NA | TRBV20-1 | TGCAGTCCAGACTTGACAGGGACTAGCACAGATACGCAGTATTTT | CSPDLTGTSTDTQYF
TRBJ2-7 | TRBD2 | NA | TRBV6-1 | TGTGCCAGCACCCAGGGGGGACTAGCACACGAGCAGTACTTC | CASTQGGLAHEQYF
TRBJ1-6 | TRBD1 | few | TRBV20-1 | TGCAGTGCTAGAGGGGCAGGGGGCCGGTCACCCCTCCACTTT | CSARGAGGRSPLHF
TRBJ2-7 | TRBD1 | NA | TRBV4-1 | TGCGCCAGCAGCCAGATGGGGACAGTGCAGTACTTC | CASSQMGTVQYF
TRBJ2-1 | TRBD2 | NA | TRBV5-1 | TGCGCCAGCAGCTGGACCGGGACTAGCGGGGGATCTGAGCAGTTCTTC | CASSWTGTSGGSEQFF
TRBJ1-1 | TRBD1 | many | TRBV20-1 | TGCAGTGCTCCCCAGGGACAGGGAACTGAAGCTTTCTTT | CSAPQGQGTEAFF
TRBJ2-5 | NA | few | TRBV15 | TGTGCCACCAGCAGAGATTACGGGTTGGGGTACCAAGAGACCCAGTACTTC | CATSRDYGLGYQETQYF
TRBJ2-5 | NA | many | TRBV5-1 | TGTGCCAGCAGCGCCGGGGGTGGAGAGACCCAGTACTTC | CASSAGGGETQYF
TRBJ2-7 | NA | few | TRBV7-9 | TGTGCCAGCAGCAGCTACAGGGAGTACGAGCAGTACTTC | CASSSYREYEQYF
TRBJ2-3 | TRBD1 | NA | TRBV13 | TGTGCCAGCAGCCCCTCGGACAGGAGGAGCACAGATACGCAGTATTTT | CASSPSDRRSTDTQYF
TRBJ2-3 | NA | many | TRBV12-3/TRBV12-4 | TGTGCCAGCAGTTTACGCGCAGATACGCAGTATTTT | CASSLRADTQYF
TRBJ2-5 | NA | few | TRBV28 | TGTGCCAGTCGGGCGCCGGGGGCGACCCAGTACTTC | CASRAPGATQYF
TRBJ2-7 | TRBD1 | NA | TRBV3-1 | TGTGCCAGCAGCCAATCGACAGGGTTCCCCTACGAGCAGTACTTC | CASSQSTGFPYEQYF
TRBJ2-7 | NA | NA | TRBV19 | TGTGCCAGTTGTGTCCGCCGGTCTACTTTCGAGCAGTACTTC | CASCVRRSTFEQYF
TRBJ1-6 | TRBD1 | NA | TRBV3-1 | TGTGCCAGCAGCCAAGGACAGGGGGCTTCACCCCTCCACTTT | CASSQGQGASPLHF
TRBJ2-2 | NA | many | TRBV6-5 | TGTGCCAGCAGTTCCTGGAAGGGAGGCGGGGAGCTGTTTTTT | CASSSWKGGGELFF
TRBJ1-2 | NA | NA | TRBV12-3/TRBV12-4 | TGTGCCAGCAGTGTCTCCGGATCCTATGGCTACACCTTC | CASSVSGSYGYTF
TRBJ2-5 | NA | few | TRBV20-1 | TGCAGTCCTAGATCCGGGAGCACCGGGGAGACCCAGTACTTC | CSPRSGSTGETQYF
TRBJ1-1 | NA | few | TRBV18 | TGTGCCAGCTCACCTTCCAGACAGGTGAACACTGAAGCTTTCTTT | CASSPSRQVNTEAFF
TRBJ2-1 | TRBD2 | NA | TRBV12-3/TRBV12-4 | TGTGCCAGCCTACTAGCGGGGGGGCTGGATGAGCAGTTCTTC | CASLLAGGLDEQFF
TRBJ2-3 | TRBD2 | once | TRBV20-1 | TGCAGTGCTAGTGGGGGAACTAGCGGGGACACAGATACGCAGTATTTT | CSASGGTSGDTDTQYF
TRBJ2-1 | TRBD2 | NA | TRBV12-5 | TGTGCTAGGGGGAGCGGGAGAAGACTGGGTTCCTCCTACAATGAGCAGTTCTTC | CARGSGRRLGSSYNEQFF
TRBJ2-2 | NA | many | TRBV5-1 | TGCGCCAGCAGCACACAGGGGAACACCGGGGAGCTGTTTTTT | CASSTQGNTGELFF
TRBJ2-1 | TRBD1 | NA | TRBV5-4 | TGTGCCAGCAGCGTCGACAGGGTCGGCGAGCAGTTCTTC | CASSVDRVGEQFF